In this sample, the clone carrying this T cell receptor (beta chain) turned up many times. The antigen is undetermined. Germline CDR1 reads MGHRA; CDR2 reads YSYEKL. V was cut by 0 bases and J by 0 bases, with 9 bases left in between. The CDR3 loop spans 15 amino acids. This sample was taken from a study of early T cells in non-severe SARS-CoV-2 infection. Study-wide results and caveats: There was a bias toward anti-spike CD8 responses in VDJdb matching, which missed private and CD4 specificities.

cDNA molecules, individually, were tagged with unique molecular identifiers. TCRdb fed the 5' RACE reads into MiXCR, producing one record per CDR3 protein. The table lists tens of thousands of distinct CDR3 sequences, roughly 9% of them singletons. The sample was whole blood, taken at baseline. The J gene is TRBJ2-7, the V gene TRBV4-1; no firm D call. This clonotype originated in an adult who was a healthcare worker with PCR-confirmed SARS-CoV-2 infection or an uninfected control (not recorded which). The CDR3 bases are TGCGCCAGCAGCCAAGAAGACCGTAGCTCCTACGAGCAGTACTTC. Protein: CASSQEDRSSYEQYF.